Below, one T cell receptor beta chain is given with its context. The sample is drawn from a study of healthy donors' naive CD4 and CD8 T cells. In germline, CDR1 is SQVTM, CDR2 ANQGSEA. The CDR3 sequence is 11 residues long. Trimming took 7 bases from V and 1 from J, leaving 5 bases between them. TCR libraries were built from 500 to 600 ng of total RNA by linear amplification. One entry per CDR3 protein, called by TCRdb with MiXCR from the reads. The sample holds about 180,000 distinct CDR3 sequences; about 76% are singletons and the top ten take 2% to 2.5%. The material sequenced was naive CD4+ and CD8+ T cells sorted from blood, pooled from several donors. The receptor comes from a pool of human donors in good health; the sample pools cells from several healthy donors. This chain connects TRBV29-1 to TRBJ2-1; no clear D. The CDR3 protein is CSAVSYNEQFF. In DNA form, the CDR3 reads TGCAGCGCGGTGTCCTACAATGAGCAGTTCTTC.